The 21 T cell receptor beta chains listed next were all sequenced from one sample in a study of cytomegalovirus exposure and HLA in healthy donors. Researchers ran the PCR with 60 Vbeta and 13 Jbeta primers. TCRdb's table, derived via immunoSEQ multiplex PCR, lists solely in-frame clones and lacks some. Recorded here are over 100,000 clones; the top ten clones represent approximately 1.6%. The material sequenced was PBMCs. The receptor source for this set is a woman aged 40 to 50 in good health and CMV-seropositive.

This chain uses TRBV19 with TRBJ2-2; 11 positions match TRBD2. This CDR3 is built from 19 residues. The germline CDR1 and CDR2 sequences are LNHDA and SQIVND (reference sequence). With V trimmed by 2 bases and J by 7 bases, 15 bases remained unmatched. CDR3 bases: TGTGCCAGTAGTATAAGCCCCTTCAGACTAGCGGGAAAGGACGGGGAGCTGTTTTTT. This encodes CASSISPFRLAGKDGELFF.

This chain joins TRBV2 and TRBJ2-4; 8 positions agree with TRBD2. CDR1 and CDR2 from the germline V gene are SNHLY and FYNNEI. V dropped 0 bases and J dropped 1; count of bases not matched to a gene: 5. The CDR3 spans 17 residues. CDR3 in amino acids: CASSEAQREWAKNIQYF. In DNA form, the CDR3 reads TGTGCCAGCAGTGAAGCTCAGCGGGAGTGGGCCAAAAACATTCAGTACTTC.

CDR3 amino acids: CASSLEGTGATDTQYF. The CDR3 DNA reads TGTGCCAGCAGCTTAGAAGGGACAGGGGCAACAGATACGCAGTATTTT. The chain uses TRBV7-9 and TRBJ2-3, with 10 bases that match TRBD1. The CDR3 spans 16 residues. CDR1 and CDR2 from the germline V gene are SEHNR and FQNEAQ (reference sequence). V gave up 1 base and J gave up 3 bases; unmatched junction bases: 4.

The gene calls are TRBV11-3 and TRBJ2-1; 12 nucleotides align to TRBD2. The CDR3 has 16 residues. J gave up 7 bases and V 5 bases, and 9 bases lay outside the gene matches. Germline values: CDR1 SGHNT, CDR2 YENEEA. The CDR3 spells CASSLRLAGGPNEQFF. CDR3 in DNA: TGTGCCAGCAGCCTAAGGCTAGCGGGAGGGCCGAATGAGCAGTTCTTC.

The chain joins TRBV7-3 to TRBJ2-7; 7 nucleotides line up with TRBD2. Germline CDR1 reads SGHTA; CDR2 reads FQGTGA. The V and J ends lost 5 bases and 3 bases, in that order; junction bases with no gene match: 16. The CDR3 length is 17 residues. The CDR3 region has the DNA TGTGCCAGCAGCCAGTACTCCGGGACGGGGACTAACTACGAGCAGTACTTC. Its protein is CASSQYSGTGTNYEQYF.

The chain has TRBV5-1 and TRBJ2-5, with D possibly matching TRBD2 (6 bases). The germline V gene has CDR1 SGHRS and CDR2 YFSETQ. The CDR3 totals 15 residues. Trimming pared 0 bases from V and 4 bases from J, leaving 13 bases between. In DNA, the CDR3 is TGCGCCAGCAGCTTGGGACTAGTAGATCCAGAGACCCAGTACTTC. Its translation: CASSLGLVDPETQYF.

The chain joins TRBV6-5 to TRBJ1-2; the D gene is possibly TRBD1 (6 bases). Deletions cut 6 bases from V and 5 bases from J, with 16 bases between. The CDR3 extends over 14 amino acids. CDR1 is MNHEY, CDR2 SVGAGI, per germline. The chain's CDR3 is CASSLTGTLYGYTF. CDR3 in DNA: TGTGCCAGCAGCCTTACCGGGACACTATATGGCTACACCTTC.

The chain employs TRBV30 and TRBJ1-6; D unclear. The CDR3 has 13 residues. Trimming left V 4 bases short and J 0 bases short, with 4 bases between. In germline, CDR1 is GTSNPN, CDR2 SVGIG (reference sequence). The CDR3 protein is CAWTSSYNSPLHF. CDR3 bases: TGTGCCTGGACTAGCTCCTATAATTCACCCCTCCACTTT.

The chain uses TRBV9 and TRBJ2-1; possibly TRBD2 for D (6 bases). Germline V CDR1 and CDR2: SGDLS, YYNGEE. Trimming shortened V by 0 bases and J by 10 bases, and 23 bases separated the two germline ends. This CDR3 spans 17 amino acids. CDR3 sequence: CASSVATGQGGAGEQFF. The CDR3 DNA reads TGTGCCAGCAGCGTAGCTACGGGGCAGGGAGGAGCAGGGGAGCAGTTCTTC. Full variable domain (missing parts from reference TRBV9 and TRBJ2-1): DSGVTQTPKHLITATGQRVTLRCSPRSGDLSVYWYQQSLDQGLQFLIQYYNGEERAKGNILERFSAQQFPDLHSELNLSSLELGDSALYFCASSVATGQGGAGEQFFGPGTRLTVL.

Here the CDR3 reads CASSPLGGLAGQGSYEQYF. CDR3 bases: TGTGCCAGTAGTCCCCTTGGGGGACTAGCGGGACAGGGCTCCTACGAGCAGTACTTC. The chain is built from TRBV19 and TRBJ2-7, with TRBD2 identical over 13 bases. V gave up 5 bases and J gave up 0 bases; unmatched junction bases: 13. Germline V lookup: CDR1 LNHDA, CDR2 SQIVND (reference sequence). The CDR3 is made up of 19 amino acids.

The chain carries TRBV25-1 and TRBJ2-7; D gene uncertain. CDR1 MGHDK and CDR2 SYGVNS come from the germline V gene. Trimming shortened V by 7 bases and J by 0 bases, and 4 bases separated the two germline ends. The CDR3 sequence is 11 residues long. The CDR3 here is CASTHSYEQYF. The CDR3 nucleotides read TGTGCCAGCACCCACTCCTACGAGCAGTACTTC.

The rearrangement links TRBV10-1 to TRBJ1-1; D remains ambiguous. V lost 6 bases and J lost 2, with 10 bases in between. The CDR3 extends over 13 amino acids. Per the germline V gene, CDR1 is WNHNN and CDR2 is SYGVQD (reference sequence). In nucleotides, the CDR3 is TGCGCCAGCAGCGTCGGAGTAAACACTGAAGCTTTCTTT. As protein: CASSVGVNTEAFF.

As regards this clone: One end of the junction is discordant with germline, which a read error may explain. The CDR3 DNA follows: TGTGCCAGCAGCTCCAGCTGGTCGAGCGGGAGTGGTGAGCAGCTCTTC. Its protein is CASSSSWSSGSGEQLF. This chain joins TRBV7-3 and TRBJ2-1, with 8 bases fitting TRBD2. CDR1 is SGHTA and CDR2 is FQGTGA in the germline V gene. The length of the CDR3 is 16 residues.

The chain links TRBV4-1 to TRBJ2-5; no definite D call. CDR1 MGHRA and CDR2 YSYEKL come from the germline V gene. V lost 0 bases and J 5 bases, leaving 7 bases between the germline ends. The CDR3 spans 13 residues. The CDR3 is CASSQEYYETQYF. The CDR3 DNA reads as TGCGCCAGCAGCCAAGAGTACTACGAGACCCAGTACTTC.

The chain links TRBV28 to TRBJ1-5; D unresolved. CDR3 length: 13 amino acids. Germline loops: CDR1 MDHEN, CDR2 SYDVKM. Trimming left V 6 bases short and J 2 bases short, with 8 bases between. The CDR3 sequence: CASRNSRNQPQHF. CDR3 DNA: TGTGCCAGCAGAAACAGTCGCAATCAGCCCCAGCATTTT.

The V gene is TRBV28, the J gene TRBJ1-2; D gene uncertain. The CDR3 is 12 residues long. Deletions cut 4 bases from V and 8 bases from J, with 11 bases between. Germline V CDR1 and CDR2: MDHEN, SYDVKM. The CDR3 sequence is CASSSPLGGYTF. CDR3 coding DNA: TGTGCCAGCAGTTCTCCCCTGGGCGGCTACACCTTC.

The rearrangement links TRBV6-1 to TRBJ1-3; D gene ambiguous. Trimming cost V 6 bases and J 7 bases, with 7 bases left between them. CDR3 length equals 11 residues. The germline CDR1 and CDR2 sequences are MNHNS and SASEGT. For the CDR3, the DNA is TGTGCCAGCAGGCTAGCCAACACCATATATTTT. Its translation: CASRLANTIYF.

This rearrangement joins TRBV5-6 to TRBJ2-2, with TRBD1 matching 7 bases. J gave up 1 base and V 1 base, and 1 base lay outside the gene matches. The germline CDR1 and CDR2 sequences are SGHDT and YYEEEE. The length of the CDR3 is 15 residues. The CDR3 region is CASSLYRGNTGELFF. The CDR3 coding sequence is TGTGCCAGCAGCTTGTACAGGGGGAACACCGGGGAGCTGTTTTTT.

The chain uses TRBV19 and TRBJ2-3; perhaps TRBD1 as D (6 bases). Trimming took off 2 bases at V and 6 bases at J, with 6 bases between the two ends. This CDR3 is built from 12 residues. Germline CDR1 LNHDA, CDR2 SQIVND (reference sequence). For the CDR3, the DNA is TGTGCCAGTAGTATACAGGGGGATACGCAGTATTTT. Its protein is CASSIQGDTQYF.

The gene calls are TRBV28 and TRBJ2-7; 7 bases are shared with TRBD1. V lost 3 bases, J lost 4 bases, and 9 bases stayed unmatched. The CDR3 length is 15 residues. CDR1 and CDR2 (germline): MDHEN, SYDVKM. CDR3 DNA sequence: TGTGCCAGCAGTTTGAATACGGGACAGTATTACGAGCAGTACTTC. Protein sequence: CASSLNTGQYYEQYF.

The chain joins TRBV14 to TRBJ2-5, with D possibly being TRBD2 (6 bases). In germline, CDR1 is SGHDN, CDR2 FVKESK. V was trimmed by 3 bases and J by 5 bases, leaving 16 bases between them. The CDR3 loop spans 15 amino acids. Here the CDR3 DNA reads TGTGCCAGCAGCCAGGGGTTAGCGGTTTGGGAGACCCAGTACTTC. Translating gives CASSQGLAVWETQYF.